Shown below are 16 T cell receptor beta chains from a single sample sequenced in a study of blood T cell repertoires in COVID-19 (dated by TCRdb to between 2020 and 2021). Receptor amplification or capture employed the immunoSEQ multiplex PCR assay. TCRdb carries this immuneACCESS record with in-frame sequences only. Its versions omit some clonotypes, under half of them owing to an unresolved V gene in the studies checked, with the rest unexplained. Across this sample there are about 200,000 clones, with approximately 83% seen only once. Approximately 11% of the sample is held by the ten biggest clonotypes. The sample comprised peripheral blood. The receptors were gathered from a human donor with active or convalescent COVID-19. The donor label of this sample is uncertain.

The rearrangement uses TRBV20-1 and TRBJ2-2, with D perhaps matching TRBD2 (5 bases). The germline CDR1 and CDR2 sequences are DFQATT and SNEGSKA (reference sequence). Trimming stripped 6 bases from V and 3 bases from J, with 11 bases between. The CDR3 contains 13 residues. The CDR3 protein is CSASPGDTGELFF. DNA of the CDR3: TGCAGTGCGAGTCCCGGGGACACCGGGGAGCTGTTTTTT.

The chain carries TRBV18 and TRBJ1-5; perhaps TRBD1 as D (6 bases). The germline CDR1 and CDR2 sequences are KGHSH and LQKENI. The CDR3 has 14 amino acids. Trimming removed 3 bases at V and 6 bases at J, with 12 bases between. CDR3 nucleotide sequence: TGTGCCAGCTCACCGGGGGGGGCAAGTCAGCCCCAGCATTTT. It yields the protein CASSPGGASQPQHF.

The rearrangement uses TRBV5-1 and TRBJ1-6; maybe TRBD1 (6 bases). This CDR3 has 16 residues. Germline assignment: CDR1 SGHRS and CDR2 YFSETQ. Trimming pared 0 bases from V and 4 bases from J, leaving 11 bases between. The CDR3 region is CASSLGGTLYNSPLHF. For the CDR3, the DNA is TGCGCCAGCAGCTTGGGGGGGACACTTTATAATTCACCCCTCCACTTT.

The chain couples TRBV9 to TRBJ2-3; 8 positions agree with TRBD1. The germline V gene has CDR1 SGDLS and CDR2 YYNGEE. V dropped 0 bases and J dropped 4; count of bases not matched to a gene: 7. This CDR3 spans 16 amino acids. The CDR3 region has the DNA TGTGCCAGCAGCGTAGGATCCAGGGGGCGCGCAGATACGCAGTATTTT. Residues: CASSVGSRGRADTQYF.

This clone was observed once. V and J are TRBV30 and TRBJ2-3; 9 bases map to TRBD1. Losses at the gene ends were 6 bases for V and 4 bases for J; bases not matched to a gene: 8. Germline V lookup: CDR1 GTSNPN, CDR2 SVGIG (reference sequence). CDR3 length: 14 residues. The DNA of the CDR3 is TGTGCCTGCCTTGGACAGGGGCGAGCAGATACGCAGTATTTT. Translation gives CACLGQGRADTQYF. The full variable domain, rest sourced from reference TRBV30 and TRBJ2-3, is SQTIHQWPATLVQPVGSPLSLECTVEGTSNPNLYWYRQAAGRGLQLLFYSVGIGQISSEVPQNLSASRPQDRQFILSSKKLLLSDSGFYLCACLGQGRADTQYFGPGTRLTVL.

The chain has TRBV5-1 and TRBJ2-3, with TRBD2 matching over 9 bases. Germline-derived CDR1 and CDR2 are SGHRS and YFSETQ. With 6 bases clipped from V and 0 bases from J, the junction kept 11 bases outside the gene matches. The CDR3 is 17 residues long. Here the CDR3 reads CASNLLASGGSTDTQYF. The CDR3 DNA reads TGCGCCAGCAACCTACTAGCCAGCGGGGGGAGCACAGATACGCAGTATTTT.

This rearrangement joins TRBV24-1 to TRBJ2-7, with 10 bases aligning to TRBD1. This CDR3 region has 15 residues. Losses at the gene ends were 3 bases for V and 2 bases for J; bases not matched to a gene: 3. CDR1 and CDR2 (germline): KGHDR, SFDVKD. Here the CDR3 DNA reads TGTGCCACCAGTGATACCGGGACAGGGGCCTACGAGCAGTACTTC. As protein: CATSDTGTGAYEQYF.

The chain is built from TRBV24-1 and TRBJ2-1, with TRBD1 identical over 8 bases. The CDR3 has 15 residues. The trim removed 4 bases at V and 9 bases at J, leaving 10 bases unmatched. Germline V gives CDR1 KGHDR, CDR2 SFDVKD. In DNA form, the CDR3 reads TGTGCCACCAGTGACTCCGGGACAGGTTTCTCTGAGCAGTTCTTC. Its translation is CATSDSGTGFSEQFF.

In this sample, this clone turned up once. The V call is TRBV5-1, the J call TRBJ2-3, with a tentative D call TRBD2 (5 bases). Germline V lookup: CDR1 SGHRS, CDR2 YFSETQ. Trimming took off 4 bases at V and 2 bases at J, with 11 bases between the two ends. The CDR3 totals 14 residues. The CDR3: CASSPDFPTDTQYF. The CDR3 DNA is TGCGCCAGCAGCCCGGACTTTCCCACAGATACGCAGTATTTT.

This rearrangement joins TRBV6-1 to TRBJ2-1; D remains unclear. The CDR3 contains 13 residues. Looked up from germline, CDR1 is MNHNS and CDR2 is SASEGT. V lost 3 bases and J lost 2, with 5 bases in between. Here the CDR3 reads CASSDFTYNEQFF. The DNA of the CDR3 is TGTGCCAGCAGTGATTTCACCTACAATGAGCAGTTCTTC.

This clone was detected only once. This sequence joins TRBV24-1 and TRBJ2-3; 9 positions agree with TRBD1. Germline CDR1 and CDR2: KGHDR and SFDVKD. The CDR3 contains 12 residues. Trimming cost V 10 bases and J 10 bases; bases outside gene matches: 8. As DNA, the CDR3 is TGTGCCACGGGACAGGGCGAAAGTGCGCAGTATTTT. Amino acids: CATGQGESAQYF.

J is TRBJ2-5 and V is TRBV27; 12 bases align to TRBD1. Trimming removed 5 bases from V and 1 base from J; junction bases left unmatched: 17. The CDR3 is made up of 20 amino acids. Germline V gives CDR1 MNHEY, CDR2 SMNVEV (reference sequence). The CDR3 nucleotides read TGTGCCAGCAGTCCGGGACAGGGGGCGGTATCCGGGAGGCTCCAAGAGACCCAGTACTTC. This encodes CASSPGQGAVSGRLQETQYF.

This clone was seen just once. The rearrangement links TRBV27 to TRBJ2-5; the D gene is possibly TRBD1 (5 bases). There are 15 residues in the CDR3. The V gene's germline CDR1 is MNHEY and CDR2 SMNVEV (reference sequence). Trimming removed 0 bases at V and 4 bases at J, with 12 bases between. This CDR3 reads CASSLSGQWGETQYF. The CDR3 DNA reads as TGTGCCAGCAGTTTATCGGGGCAGTGGGGAGAGACCCAGTACTTC.

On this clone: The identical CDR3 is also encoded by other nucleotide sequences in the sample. The CDR3 sequence is CASSLAGQGSNEQFF. DNA for the CDR3: TGCGCCAGCAGCTTGGCAGGACAGGGAAGCAATGAGCAGTTCTTC. The chain combines TRBV5-1 with TRBJ2-1; 8 nucleotides match TRBD1. Germline CDR1 SGHRS, CDR2 YFSETQ. V was clipped by 0 bases and J by 6 bases; unmatched bases: 5. This CDR3 has 15 residues.

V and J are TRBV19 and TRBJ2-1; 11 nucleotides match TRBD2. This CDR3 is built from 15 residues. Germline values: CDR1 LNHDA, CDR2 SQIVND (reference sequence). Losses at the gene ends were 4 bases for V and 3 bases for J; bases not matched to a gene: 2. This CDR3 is CASSRLAGIYNEQFF. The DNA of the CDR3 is TGTGCCAGTAGTAGACTAGCGGGAATCTACAATGAGCAGTTCTTC.

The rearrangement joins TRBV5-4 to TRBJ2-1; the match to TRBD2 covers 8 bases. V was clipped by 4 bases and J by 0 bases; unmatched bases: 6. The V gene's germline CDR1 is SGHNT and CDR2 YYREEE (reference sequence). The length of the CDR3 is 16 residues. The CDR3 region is CASSEAAGASYNEQFF. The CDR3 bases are TGTGCCAGCAGCGAGGCAGCGGGGGCCTCCTACAATGAGCAGTTCTTC.